Below, 23 T cell receptor beta chains from the same sample are listed, as sequenced in a study of T cells in narcolepsy. The method was immunoSEQ multiplex PCR; TCRdb's version includes in-frame clones alone and lacks a portion of them. Of 35,000 to 40,000 clones in the sample, roughly 88% were seen once. The sample was CD45RA- memory CD4+ T cells from PBMCs. The receptor source for this set is a human donor with narcolepsy.

The CDR3 DNA reads TGCGCCAGCAGCCTGGGCCCAGCGAACACTGAAGCTTTCTTT. It yields the protein CASSLGPANTEAFF. This chain joins TRBV5-1 and TRBJ1-1; D is unclear. The CDR3 has 14 amino acids. The germline V gene encodes CDR1 SGHRS and CDR2 YFSETQ. Between the trimmed V and J ends, which lost 4 bases and 1 base, there was a span of 11 bases.

This chain uses TRBV5-1 with TRBJ2-5; tentative D call: TRBD2 (6 bases). V was clipped by 3 bases and J by 1 base, with 16 bases between them. Germline-derived CDR1 and CDR2 are SGHRS and YFSETQ. This CDR3 spans 16 amino acids. DNA for the CDR3: TGCGCCAGCAGCTCCCTAAACCAGGGAGGCCAAGAGACCCAGTACTTC. It codes for CASSSLNQGGQETQYF.

The chain combines TRBV5-5 with TRBJ1-1, with 8 bases lining up with TRBD1. With 4 bases clipped from V and 11 bases from J, the junction kept 10 bases outside the gene matches. Germline assignment: CDR1 SGHKS and CDR2 YYEKEE (reference sequence). The CDR3 consists of 13 residues. CDR3 protein: CASSHDRGRAAFF. The CDR3, as DNA: TGTGCCAGCAGCCATGACAGGGGCCGGGCGGCTTTCTTT.

The chain carries TRBV5-1 and TRBJ2-7; either TRBD1 or TRBD2 may supply D (6 bases each). Germline V gene lookup returns CDR1 SGHRS and CDR2 YFSETQ. The CDR3 covers 14 residues. Trimming took off 4 bases at V and 6 bases at J, with 17 bases between the two ends. The CDR3 region is CASSVGNRDSEQYF. The CDR3 DNA follows: TGCGCCAGCAGCGTCGGGAACAGGGACTCCGAGCAGTACTTC.

This clone was seen just once. The chain carries TRBV5-6 and TRBJ1-3; 8 nucleotides line up with TRBD1. The germline gives CDR1 SGHDT, CDR2 YYEEEE. The CDR3 runs 15 residues. V shed 4 bases and J 4 bases; nucleotides not matched to a gene: 7. This CDR3 reads CASSPVRGPGNTIYF. The DNA of the CDR3 is TGTGCCAGCAGCCCAGTCAGGGGGCCCGGAAACACCATATATTTT.

This chain joins TRBV28 and TRBJ1-1; 7 nucleotides line up with TRBD1. V lost 2 bases, J lost 3 bases, and 6 bases stayed unmatched. The germline V gene has CDR1 MDHEN and CDR2 SYDVKM. The CDR3 covers 15 residues. CDR3 coding DNA: TGTGCCAGCAGTTTAGGAGGGGGCCATGACACTGAAGCTTTCTTT. Its translation is CASSLGGGHDTEAFF.

The chain has TRBV28 and TRBJ2-6; D gene uncertain. This CDR3 comprises 15 residues. V shed 0 bases and J shed 0 bases, with 3 bases lying between them. The germline CDR1 and CDR2 sequences are MDHEN and SYDVKM. The chain's CDR3 is CASSLWLSGANVLTF. For the CDR3, the DNA is TGTGCCAGCAGTTTATGGCTCTCTGGGGCCAACGTCCTGACTTTC.

The chain joins TRBV19 to TRBJ1-2; weak D call: TRBD1 (5 bases). CDR1 LNHDA and CDR2 SQIVND come from the germline V gene (reference sequence). Between the trimmed V and J ends, which lost 1 base and 2 bases, there was a span of 11 bases. This CDR3 is 15 amino acids long. CDR3 DNA: TGTGCCAGTAGTATAGGAACAGGAGCAAACTATGGCTACACCTTC. This sequence encodes CASSIGTGANYGYTF.

This sequence joins TRBV4-2 and TRBJ2-1; TRBD2 aligns across 8 bases. J gave up 2 bases and V 3 bases, and 9 bases lay outside the gene matches. Germline CDR1 is LGHNA and CDR2 is YNFKEQ. The CDR3 has 17 residues. DNA for the CDR3: TGTGCCAGCAGCCACGGGTCGGGGCGGGGGGCCTACAATGAGCAGTTCTTC. Protein sequence: CASSHGSGRGAYNEQFF.

This chain uses TRBV11-2 with TRBJ2-7, with D tentatively TRBD1 (5 bases). The CDR3 sequence is 14 residues long. Between the trimmed V and J ends, which lost 4 bases and 2 bases, there was a span of 12 bases. The V gene's germline CDR1 is SGHAT and CDR2 FQNNGV. CDR3 region: CASSSQGWTYEQYF. The DNA of the CDR3 is TGTGCCAGCAGCTCCCAGGGATGGACCTACGAGCAGTACTTC.

This clone appeared a single time. This chain uses TRBV2 with TRBJ2-5; no reliable D call. Germline CDR1 and CDR2: SNHLY and FYNNEI. The ends were cut back, 2 bases at V and 5 bases at J, with 3 bases in the middle. The CDR3 totals 11 residues. The CDR3 DNA is TGTGCCAGCAGTGAACCGGAGACCCAGTACTTC. Its protein product is CASSEPETQYF. The whole variable domain, remainder taken from reference TRBV2 and TRBJ2-5, is EPEVTQTPSHQVTQMGQEVILRCVPISNHLYFYWYRQILGQKVEFLVSFYNNEISEKSEIFDDQFSVERPDGSNFTLKIRSTKLEDSAMYFCASSEPETQYFGPGTRLLVL.

The rearrangement links TRBV30 to TRBJ1-2; 8 bases match TRBD1. The CDR3 extends over 12 amino acids. CDR1 and CDR2 from the germline V gene are GTSNPN and SVGIG (reference sequence). The J segment lost 6 bases and the V segment lost 4 bases, leaving 4 bases of the junction unmatched. The CDR3 reads CAWTGQVDGYTF. The CDR3 DNA follows: TGTGCCTGGACGGGACAGGTCGATGGCTACACCTTC. Looking up the rest from reference TRBV30 and TRBJ1-2 gives the full variable domain: SQTIHQWPATLVQPVGSPLSLECTVEGTSNPNLYWYRQAAGRGLQLLFYSVGIGQISSEVPQNLSASRPQDRQFILSSKKLLLSDSGFYLCAWTGQVDGYTFGSGTRLTVV.

The rearrangement uses TRBV19 and TRBJ1-1, with D perhaps matching TRBD1 (5 bases). Deletions cut 4 bases from V and 6 bases from J, with 18 bases between. CDR3 length equals 15 residues. CDR1 is LNHDA, CDR2 SQIVND, per germline (reference sequence). The DNA of the CDR3 is TGTGCCAGTAGTAGACAAGGGACCTCTGGCGCTGAAGCTTTCTTT. Translated: CASSRQGTSGAEAFF. Looking up the rest from reference TRBV19 and TRBJ1-1 gives the full variable domain: DGGITQSPKYLFRKEGQNVTLSCEQNLNHDAMYWYRQDPGQGLRLIYYSQIVNDFQKGDIAEGYSVSREKKESFPLTVTSAQKNPTAFYLCASSRQGTSGAEAFFGQGTRLTVV.

This rearrangement joins TRBV7-2 to TRBJ1-1; D gene ambiguous. Trimming took 5 bases from V and 2 from J, leaving 9 bases between them. Germline loops: CDR1 SGHTA, CDR2 FQGNSA. This CDR3 is built from 13 residues. The CDR3, as DNA: TGTGCCAGCAGCCCCCGTGCAAACACTGAAGCTTTCTTT. Translation: CASSPRANTEAFF. Filled out from reference TRBV7-2 and TRBJ1-1, the complete variable domain reads GAGVSQSPSNKVTEKGKDVELRCDPISGHTALYWYRQSLGQGLEFLIYFQGNSAPDKSGLPSDRFSAERTGGSVSTLTIQRTQQEDSAVYLCASSPRANTEAFFGQGTRLTVV.

This chain links TRBV18 with TRBJ2-1; D call uncertain. V dropped 3 bases and J dropped 5 bases, with 11 bases sitting between them. The germline gives CDR1 KGHSH, CDR2 LQKENI. This CDR3 has 14 residues. In DNA form, the CDR3 reads TGTGCCAGCTCACCGAACACCGTCCACAATGAGCAGTTCTTC. Protein product: CASSPNTVHNEQFF.

V and J are TRBV14 and TRBJ1-1, with 10 positions matching TRBD1. V was clipped by 2 bases and J by 1 base; unmatched bases: 1. This CDR3 has 15 residues. Germline V lookup: CDR1 SGHDN, CDR2 FVKESK. The CDR3 loop reads CASSQRTGGNTEAFF. CDR3 DNA: TGTGCCAGCAGCCAAAGGACAGGGGGGAACACTGAAGCTTTCTTT.

The chain links TRBV5-8 to TRBJ1-4, with 8 nucleotides matching TRBD1. V trimming: 4 bases; J trimming: 0 bases; junction bases outside the gene matches: 2. Germline CDR1 and CDR2: SGHTS and YDEGEE. The CDR3 sequence is 15 residues long. The CDR3 sequence: CASSVQGATNEKLFF. DNA for the CDR3: TGTGCCAGCAGCGTACAGGGGGCAACTAATGAAAAACTGTTTTTT. Full variable domain (missing parts from reference TRBV5-8 and TRBJ1-4): EAGVTQSPTHLIKTRGQQATLRCSPISGHTSVYWYQQALGLGLQFLLWYDEGEERNRGNFPPRFSGRQFPNYSSELNVNALELEDSALYLCASSVQGATNEKLFFGSGTQLSVL.

CDR3 DNA sequence: TGTGCCAGCAGCTCGACCCCCGGGACACCTTACGAGCAGTACTTC. It yields the protein CASSSTPGTPYEQYF. The gene calls are TRBV7-2 and TRBJ2-7, with D possibly being TRBD1 (6 bases). Trimming stripped 4 bases from V and 4 bases from J, with 17 bases between. The CDR3 sequence is 15 residues long. The germline CDR1 and CDR2 sequences are SGHTA and FQGNSA.

The V and J genes are TRBV7-9 and TRBJ2-6; possibly TRBD1 for D (6 bases). The CDR3 covers 15 residues. V lost 5 bases to trimming and J lost 2 bases, with 10 bases between them. CDR1 is SEHNR, CDR2 FQNEAQ, per germline (reference sequence). For the CDR3, the DNA is TGTGCCAGCAGCCCGCACAGGGCTGGGGCCAACGTCCTGACTTTC. Amino acids: CASSPHRAGANVLTF.

The V and J genes are TRBV25-1 and TRBJ2-2; TRBD2 aligns across 11 bases. Per germline, CDR1 MGHDK and CDR2 SYGVNS. J was trimmed by 3 bases and V by 8 bases; bases with no gene match: 2. The CDR3 sequence is 14 residues long. CDR3 sequence reads: CASQGLADTGELFF. For the CDR3, the DNA is TGTGCCAGCCAGGGACTAGCGGACACCGGGGAGCTGTTTTTT.

The chain employs TRBV4-3 and TRBJ1-5; D uncertain. This CDR3 spans 15 amino acids. V dropped 2 bases and J dropped 8 bases, with 16 bases sitting between them. Germline V gene sequence: CDR1 LGHNA, CDR2 YSLEER. CDR3 bases: TGCGCCAGCAGCCAAAGTTTGGGGAAAGGAGAGCCCCAGCATTTT. It codes for CASSQSLGKGEPQHF.

The gene calls are TRBV29-1 and TRBJ2-2; unclear D gene. CDR3 size: 14 residues. V dropped 3 bases and J dropped 7 bases, with 15 bases sitting between them. The germline V gene encodes CDR1 SQVTM and CDR2 ANQGSEA. CDR3 nucleotide sequence: TGCAGCGTTGAGCGCGGACGGGCCGGCGGGGAGCTGTTTTTT. Encoded protein: CSVERGRAGGELFF.

V gene TRBV7-2 combines with J gene TRBJ2-5, with D unresolved. The V end was cut by 1 base, the J end by 2 bases, with 5 bases between. Looked up from germline, CDR1 is SGHTA and CDR2 is FQGNSA. The CDR3 loop spans 13 amino acids. The DNA for the CDR3 is TGTGCCAGCAGCTTAGTAGGGCAAGAGACCCAGTACTTC. Translation gives CASSLVGQETQYF.